The 22 T cell receptor beta chains in this list originate from one sample, sequenced in a study of T cells after yellow fever vaccination. Each CDR3 protein gets one entry after TCRdb re-called the 5' RACE reads with MiXCR. The table has a few hundred thousand distinct CDR3 sequences, approximately 9% seen once; the top ten hold about a sixth. Here the sequenced sample was PBMCs, taken on the day of the first yellow fever vaccination. These receptors all come from a man between 18 and 35 years old who received the YFV17D yellow fever vaccine.

Concerning this clonotype: The junction and the germline gene differ at one end; a read error may be behind it. CDR3 coding DNA: TGTGCCAGCGGTTTACGGGGTTCAGATACGCAGTATTTT. It yields the protein CASGLRGSDTQYF. This rearrangement joins TRBV12-3 or TRBV12-4 to TRBJ2-3, with D perhaps matching TRBD2 (5 bases). The CDR3 is 13 residues long.

The chain is built from TRBV7-2 and TRBJ2-7, with TRBD2 matching 10 bases. Germline loops: CDR1 SGHTA, CDR2 FQGNSA. There are 15 residues in the CDR3. V shed 3 bases, J shed 1 base, and the junction held 3 bases outside the gene matches. CDR3 sequence: CASSLTSGSSYEQYF. CDR3 nucleotide sequence: TGTGCCAGCAGCTTGACTAGCGGGTCATCCTACGAGCAGTACTTC.

This clonotype was observed a few times. The chain carries TRBV11-2 and TRBJ1-2; D not certain. Looked up from germline, CDR1 is SGHAT and CDR2 is FQNNGV. The CDR3 sequence is 13 residues long. With 5 bases removed from V and 1 base from J, the gap between germline ends came to 8 bases. The CDR3 spells CASSPQYNYGYTF. DNA for the CDR3: TGTGCCAGCAGCCCCCAGTATAACTATGGCTACACCTTC.

This clonotype occurred a few times. The rearrangement joins TRBV6-5 to TRBJ2-5, with 7 bases aligning to TRBD1. With 4 bases clipped from V and 7 bases from J, the junction kept 9 bases outside the gene matches. CDR1 is MNHEY and CDR2 is SVGAGI in the germline V gene. The CDR3 extends over 14 amino acids. In DNA, the CDR3 is TGTGCCAGCAGTTTTAACAGGGGAACCGGGACCCAGTACTTC. This encodes CASSFNRGTGTQYF.

This clonotype was seen ten or more times. The J gene is TRBJ2-1, the V gene TRBV6-1; the match to TRBD2 covers 10 bases. This CDR3 comprises 14 residues. V lost 4 bases and J lost 4; bases outside the gene matches: 1. Per germline, CDR1 MNHNS and CDR2 SASEGT. CDR3 DNA sequence: TGTGCCAGCAGTGCTAGCGGGGGATACAATGAGCAGTTCTTC. Translation gives CASSASGGYNEQFF.

The rearrangement links TRBV5-1 to TRBJ2-5; D is perhaps TRBD1 (6 bases). This CDR3 is 14 amino acids long. The V gene's germline CDR1 is SGHRS and CDR2 YFSETQ. Trimming removed 4 bases from V and 3 bases from J, with 13 bases in between. For the CDR3, the DNA is TGCGCCAGCAGCGATGCGTCAGGGGAAGAGACCCAGTACTTC. As protein: CASSDASGEETQYF.

This clonotype showed up just a few times. The chain joins TRBV7-2 to TRBJ1-4, with D perhaps TRBD1 (5 bases). This CDR3 region has 17 residues. From germline, CDR1 is SGHTA and CDR2 FQGNSA. Between the trimmed V and J ends, which lost 1 base and 5 bases, there was a span of 17 bases. In DNA form, the CDR3 reads TGTGCCAGCAGCTTAGGGCCACGGGACGGATGGAATGAAAAACTGTTTTTT. Its protein product is CASSLGPRDGWNEKLFF.

The J gene is TRBJ2-7, the V gene TRBV4-1; D is undetermined. The CDR3 runs 16 residues. V was shortened by 0 bases and J by 2 bases, with 14 bases between the two germline ends. Germline loops: CDR1 MGHRA, CDR2 YSYEKL. In nucleotides, the CDR3 is TGCGCCAGCAGCCAAGATCGGGCAGGACGGACCTACGAGCAGTACTTC. This encodes CASSQDRAGRTYEQYF.

The sample holds a few counts of this clonotype. The chain carries TRBV29-1 and TRBJ2-7, with a weak D call TRBD1 (6 bases). Per germline, CDR1 SQVTM and CDR2 ANQGSEA. The V end lost 3 bases, the J end lost 2 bases, and 11 bases lay between the germline ends. The CDR3 totals 13 residues. The CDR3 bases are TGCAGCGTTGAGGGTCAGGGGACCTACGAGCAGTACTTC. This sequence encodes CSVEGQGTYEQYF.

This clonotype has just a few counts. The gene calls are TRBV11-2 and TRBJ2-1, with 16 bases identical to TRBD2. There are 18 residues in the CDR3. V gave up 6 bases and J gave up 9 bases; unmatched junction bases: 14. Germline V gene sequence: CDR1 SGHAT, CDR2 FQNNGV. CDR3 in amino acids: CASSQGGTSGGALSEQFF. The CDR3 nucleotides read TGTGCCAGCAGTCAAGGAGGGACTAGCGGGGGGGCCCTAAGTGAGCAGTTCTTC. Together with reference TRBV11-2 and TRBJ2-1, the CDR3 gives the full variable domain: EAGVAQSPRYKIIEKRQSVAFWCNPISGHATLYWYQQILGQGPKLLIQFQNNGVVDDSQLPKDRFSAERLKGVDSTLKIQPAKLEDSAVYLCASSQGGTSGGALSEQFFGPGTRLTVL.

The V call is TRBV27, the J call TRBJ2-1; perhaps D is TRBD1 or TRBD2 (6 bases each). The germline V gene has CDR1 MNHEY and CDR2 SMNVEV (reference sequence). CDR3 size: 15 residues. The V gene lost 4 bases and the J gene lost 3 bases, with 13 bases spanning the gap. The CDR3 region has the DNA TGTGCCAGCAGTTCAGGGGTGGGACTCTACAATGAGCAGTTCTTC. It translates to CASSSGVGLYNEQFF.

CDR3 region: CAWSGIRRNGYTF. The CDR3 DNA follows: TGTGCCTGGAGTGGGATCAGGAGAAATGGCTACACCTTC. This chain uses TRBV30 with TRBJ1-2; D is unresolved. The V end lost 1 base, the J end lost 6 bases, and 12 bases lay between the germline ends. The CDR3 consists of 13 residues. Germline values: CDR1 GTSNPN, CDR2 SVGIG (reference sequence).

This clonotype was counted only a few times. The chain has TRBV10-3 and TRBJ2-7; D might be TRBD1 (5 bases). The ends were cut back, 8 bases at V and 6 bases at J, with 14 bases in the middle. The CDR3 runs 12 residues. The germline gives CDR1 ENHRY, CDR2 SYGVKD. The CDR3 protein is CAIGATGSEQYF. Written as DNA, the CDR3 is TGTGCCATCGGGGCCACAGGTTCCGAGCAGTACTTC.

The chain carries TRBV7-9 and TRBJ2-5; a possible D gene is TRBD1 (6 bases). The CDR3 is 11 residues long. Germline CDR1 is SEHNR and CDR2 is FQNEAQ (reference sequence). Trimming stripped 6 bases from V and 8 bases from J, with 10 bases between. Here the CDR3 DNA reads TGTGCCAGCAGACTAGGGGGTACCCAGTACTTC. Translating gives CASRLGGTQYF.

This clonotype has at least ten counts. The chain has TRBV4-3 and TRBJ2-1; TRBD1 might be the D (5 bases). This CDR3 is 15 amino acids long. The germline V and J ends were trimmed by 0 bases and 2 bases, with 8 bases remaining between them. The germline CDR1 and CDR2 sequences are LGHNA and YSLEER. Here the CDR3 reads CASSQEPGTYNEQFF. CDR3 sequence (DNA): TGCGCCAGCAGCCAAGAACCAGGGACCTACAATGAGCAGTTCTTC.

This clonotype was counted only a few times. The chain couples TRBV7-2 to TRBJ1-2; D might be TRBD1 (5 bases). The CDR3 sequence is 13 residues long. CDR1 is SGHTA and CDR2 is FQGNSA in the germline V gene. V lost 5 bases to trimming and J lost 6 bases, with 13 bases between them. The CDR3 sequence is CASSLQGPDGYTF. CDR3 nucleotides: TGTGCCAGCAGCCTTCAGGGTCCAGATGGCTACACCTTC.

The rearrangement links TRBV5-1 to TRBJ1-1; D is unresolved. Germline CDR1 and CDR2: SGHRS and YFSETQ. The V gene lost 3 bases and the J gene lost 3 bases, with 15 bases spanning the gap. The CDR3 has 15 residues. In nucleotides, the CDR3 is TGCGCCAGCAGCTCTATGACATCGAGGGACACTGAAGCTTTCTTT. It codes for CASSSMTSRDTEAFF.

The chain uses TRBV27 and TRBJ2-7; 8 bases are a match to TRBD1. Germline V gives CDR1 MNHEY, CDR2 SMNVEV (reference sequence). Trimming took 4 bases from V and 3 from J; bases not matched to a gene: 11. There are 16 residues in the CDR3. The CDR3 here is CASSSRTGGPSYEQYV. The DNA for the CDR3 is TGTGCCAGCAGTTCCCGTACAGGGGGACCTAGCTACGAGCAGTACGTC.

V usage is TRBV20-1 and J usage is TRBJ2-7; possibly TRBD1 for D (6 bases). V was pared by 4 bases and J by 1 base, with 20 bases between. Germline assignment: CDR1 DFQATT and CDR2 SNEGSKA (reference sequence). This CDR3 is built from 16 residues. The chain's CDR3 is CSATVWTADLSYEQYF. CDR3 sequence (DNA): TGCAGTGCTACGGTCTGGACAGCCGACTTATCCTACGAGCAGTACTTC.

The gene calls are TRBV30 and TRBJ1-2, with TRBD1 as a possible D gene (6 bases). Trimming removed 4 bases from V and 2 bases from J, with 26 bases in between. The V gene's germline CDR1 is GTSNPN and CDR2 SVGIG (reference sequence). This CDR3 region has 18 residues. The CDR3 region has the DNA TGTGCCTGGAAACGTTACAGGGAATATTCGGCCTTAAACTATGGCTACACCTTC. Protein: CAWKRYREYSALNYGYTF.

This chain connects TRBV11-1 to TRBJ1-2, with TRBD1 matching 7 bases. The V gene's germline CDR1 is SGHAT and CDR2 FQDESV (reference sequence). The ends lost 6 bases at V and 8 bases at J; junction bases unmatched: 24. The CDR3 runs to 18 residues. The CDR3 sequence is CASSGYPVGTALAEGYTF. The DNA of the CDR3 is TGTGCCAGCAGTGGATACCCAGTGGGGACAGCCCTGGCGGAGGGCTACACCTTC.

This clonotype was detected only a few times. This chain links TRBV7-7 with TRBJ2-5, with a possible D match to TRBD2 (5 bases). V was cut by 4 bases and J by 2 bases, with 11 bases left in between. Germline CDR1 is SSHAT and CDR2 is FNYEAQ (reference sequence). The CDR3 loop spans 14 amino acids. The CDR3 region has the DNA TGTGCCAGCAGCTCTAGCCCACGGCAAGAGACCCAGTACTTC. Translation: CASSSSPRQETQYF.